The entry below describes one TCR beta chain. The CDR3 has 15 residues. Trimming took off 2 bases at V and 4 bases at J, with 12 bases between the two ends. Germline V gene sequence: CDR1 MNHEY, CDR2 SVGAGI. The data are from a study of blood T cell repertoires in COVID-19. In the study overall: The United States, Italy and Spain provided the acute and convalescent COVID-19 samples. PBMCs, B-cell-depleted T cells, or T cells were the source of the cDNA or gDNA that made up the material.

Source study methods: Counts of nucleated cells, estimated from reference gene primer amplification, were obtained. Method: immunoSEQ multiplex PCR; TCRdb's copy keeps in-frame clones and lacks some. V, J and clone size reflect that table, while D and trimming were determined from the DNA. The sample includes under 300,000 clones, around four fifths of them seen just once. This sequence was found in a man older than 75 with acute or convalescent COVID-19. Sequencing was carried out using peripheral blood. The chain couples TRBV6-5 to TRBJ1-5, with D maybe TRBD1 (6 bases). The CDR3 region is CASSYDRWANQPQHF. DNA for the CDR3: TGTGCCAGCAGTTACGACAGGTGGGCGAATCAGCCCCAGCATTTT.